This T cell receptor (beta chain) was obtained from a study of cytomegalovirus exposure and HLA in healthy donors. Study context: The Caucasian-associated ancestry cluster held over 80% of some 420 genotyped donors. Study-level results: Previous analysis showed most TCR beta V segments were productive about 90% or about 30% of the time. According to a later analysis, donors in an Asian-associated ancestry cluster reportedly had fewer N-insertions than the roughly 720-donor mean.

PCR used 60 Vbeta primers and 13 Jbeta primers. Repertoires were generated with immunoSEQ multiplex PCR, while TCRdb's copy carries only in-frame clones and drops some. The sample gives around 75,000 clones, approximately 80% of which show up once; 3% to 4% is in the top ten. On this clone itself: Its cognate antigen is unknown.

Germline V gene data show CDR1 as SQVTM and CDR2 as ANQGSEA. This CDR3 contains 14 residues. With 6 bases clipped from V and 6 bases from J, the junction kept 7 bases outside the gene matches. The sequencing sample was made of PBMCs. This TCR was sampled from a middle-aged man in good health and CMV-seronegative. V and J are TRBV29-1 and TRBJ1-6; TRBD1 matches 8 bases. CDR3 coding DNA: TGCAGCGTATCTCAGGGGGCAGGTAATTCACCCCTCCACTTT. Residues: CSVSQGAGNSPLHF.